The 27 T cell receptor beta chains below all came from one sample that was sequenced in a study of cytomegalovirus exposure and HLA in healthy donors. Use of 60 Vbeta and 13 Jbeta primers characterized the PCR. Using immunoSEQ multiplex PCR, the repertoire was profiled, and TCRdb retains in-frame clones only, with some absent. Here the sample spans roughly 150,000 clones, 60% to 85% being singletons. Sequenced: PBMCs. These receptors were collected from a man aged 30 to 45 in good health and CMV-seronegative.

CDR3 DNA: TGCAGCGCAATAGGACAGGGTGGTACCAATTCACCCCTCCACTTT. Protein: CSAIGQGGTNSPLHF. V usage is TRBV29-1 and J usage is TRBJ1-6, with 8 bases that match TRBD1. Per germline, CDR1 SQVTM and CDR2 ANQGSEA. The CDR3 is 15 residues long. After removal of 7 bases from V and 7 bases from J, the junction contained 12 bases not matched to a gene. Drawing the rest from reference TRBV29-1 and TRBJ1-6, the complete variable domain is SAVISQKPSRDICQRGTSLTIQCQVDSQVTMMFWYRQQPGQSLTLIATANQGSEATYESGFVIDKFPISRPNLTFSTLTVSNMSPEDSSIYLCSAIGQGGTNSPLHFGNGTRLTVT.

The gene calls are TRBV5-4 and TRBJ2-7, with a tentative D call TRBD2 (6 bases). Germline V gives CDR1 SGHNT, CDR2 YYREEE (reference sequence). Trimming shortened V by 4 bases and J by 2 bases, and 13 bases separated the two germline ends. The CDR3 runs to 14 residues. CDR3 residues: CASSPTGGAYEQYF. The CDR3 coding sequence is TGTGCCAGCAGCCCGACCGGGGGAGCCTACGAGCAGTACTTC. Looking up the rest from reference TRBV5-4 and TRBJ2-7 gives the full variable domain: ETGVTQSPTHLIKTRGQQVTLRCSSQSGHNTVSWYQQALGQGPQFIFQYYREEENGRGNFPPRFSGLQFPNYSSELNVNALELDDSALYLCASSPTGGAYEQYFGPGTRLTVT.

V gene TRBV18 combines with J gene TRBJ1-1; D unclear. Germline V gene data show CDR1 as KGHSH and CDR2 as LQKENI. CDR3 length: 13 residues. V was pared by 0 bases and J by 4 bases, with 6 bases between. CDR3 in amino acids: CASSPPLRTEAFF. CDR3 nucleotide sequence: TGTGCCAGCTCACCACCGCTACGCACTGAAGCTTTCTTT. Full variable domain (missing parts from reference TRBV18 and TRBJ1-1): NAGVMQNPRHLVRRRGQEARLRCSPMKGHSHVYWYRQLPEEGLKFMVYLQKENIIDESGMPKERFSAEFPKEGPSILRIQQVVRGDSAAYFCASSPPLRTEAFFGQGTRLTVV.

This clone showed up just a few times. V is TRBV4-1 and J is TRBJ2-4; D perhaps matches TRBD2 (7 bases). Between the trimmed V and J ends, which lost 4 bases and 7 bases, there was a span of 17 bases. The V gene's germline CDR1 is MGHRA and CDR2 YSYEKL. The CDR3 consists of 15 residues. This CDR3 is CASSPPIGGQNIQYF. CDR3 DNA: TGCGCCAGCAGCCCCCCCATCGGGGGGCAGAACATTCAGTACTTC.

The gene calls are TRBV2 and TRBJ2-1; no clear D gene. This CDR3 region has 13 residues. Trimming removed 8 bases from V and 0 bases from J, with 8 bases in between. Looked up from germline, CDR1 is SNHLY and CDR2 is FYNNEI. The CDR3 DNA follows: TGTGCCAGCGCATCGAGCTCCTACAATGAGCAGTTCTTC. As protein: CASASSSYNEQFF.

The rearrangement joins TRBV13 to TRBJ2-7; 10 nucleotides agree with TRBD1. Germline CDR1 is PRHDT and CDR2 is FYEKMQ (reference sequence). The CDR3 runs 15 residues. J gave up 3 bases and V 5 bases, and 7 bases lay outside the gene matches. The CDR3 protein is CASSTVRTGGYEQYF. CDR3 nucleotides: TGTGCCAGCAGCACCGTCCGGACAGGGGGCTACGAGCAGTACTTC.

This chain joins TRBV5-1 and TRBJ2-1, with 10 bases that match TRBD2. The CDR3 has 15 amino acids. The ends lost 9 bases at V and 4 bases at J; junction bases unmatched: 10. CDR1 SGHRS and CDR2 YFSETQ come from the germline V gene. CDR3 DNA sequence: TGCGCCACCACGATGGGTAGCGGGGGGTACAATGAGCAGTTCTTC. It translates to CATTMGSGGYNEQFF.

The chain has TRBV2 and TRBJ2-5, with 7 nucleotides matching TRBD1. The J call may be incorrect, as the DNA end agrees better with TRBJ2-7. The CDR3 is made up of 15 amino acids. CDR1 and CDR2 (germline): SNHLY, FYNNEI. CDR3 amino acids: CASMRGQGRSYEQYF. Here the CDR3 DNA reads TGTGCCAGCATGAGGGGGCAGGGAAGGAGCTACGAGCAGTACTTC.

This rearrangement joins TRBV28 to TRBJ1-1; D may be TRBD1 (5 bases). The CDR3 spans 16 residues. Germline V gene lookup returns CDR1 MDHEN and CDR2 SYDVKM. V lost 6 bases to trimming and J lost 2 bases, with 19 bases between them. The CDR3 sequence is CASSSPGEQPNTEAFF. CDR3 in DNA: TGTGCCAGCAGCTCCCCGGGGGAACAGCCTAACACTGAAGCTTTCTTT.

This clone was seen a few times. The chain uses TRBV10-3 and TRBJ1-1, with TRBD1 identical over 10 bases. CDR1 and CDR2 from the germline V gene are ENHRY and SYGVKD. V was pared by 5 bases and J by 6 bases, with 15 bases of the junction left unmatched. This CDR3 has 17 amino acids. CDR3 protein: CAISPGQGSRARAEAFF. CDR3 sequence (DNA): TGTGCCATCAGTCCGGGACAGGGGTCTCGGGCACGGGCTGAAGCTTTCTTT.

As concerns this clone: The same CDR3 can be traced to other DNA sequences in this sample. The rearrangement links TRBV2 to TRBJ2-1, with 8 bases identical to TRBD1. V lost 5 bases, J lost 7 bases, and 10 bases stayed unmatched. This CDR3 comprises 15 residues. The germline CDR1 and CDR2 sequences are SNHLY and FYNNEI. The CDR3 sequence: CASSHGQGAVNEQFF. The CDR3 nucleotides read TGTGCCAGCAGTCACGGGCAGGGGGCGGTTAATGAGCAGTTCTTC.

The rearrangement links TRBV28 to TRBJ2-1; weak D call: TRBD1 (5 bases). Germline V CDR1 and CDR2: MDHEN, SYDVKM. The CDR3 extends over 13 amino acids. The germline V and J ends were trimmed by 8 bases and 7 bases, with 15 bases remaining between them. The CDR3 DNA reads as TGTGCCAGCTATGGGGCACTGGGGAATGAGCAGTTCTTC. Its protein product is CASYGALGNEQFF.

The J gene is TRBJ1-6, the V gene TRBV28; D is undetermined. In germline, CDR1 is MDHEN, CDR2 SYDVKM. The CDR3 loop spans 13 amino acids. V gave up 3 bases and J gave up 15 bases, with 15 bases separating them. In DNA, the CDR3 is TGTGCCAGCAGTTTTTACCCAGTTGCGGGCCTCCACTTT. It codes for CASSFYPVAGLHF. The variable domain in full, with the rest retrieved from reference TRBV28 and TRBJ1-6, is DVKVTQSSRYLVKRTGEKVFLECVQDMDHENMFWYRQDPGLGLRLIYFSYDVKMKEKGDIPEGYSVSREKKERFSLILESASTNQTSMYLCASSFYPVAGLHFGNGTRLTVT.

The chain recombines TRBV27 with TRBJ2-3; TRBD2 aligns across 8 bases. Germline V gene data show CDR1 as MNHEY and CDR2 as SMNVEV (reference sequence). The CDR3 is 17 amino acids. V trimming: 2 bases; J trimming: 3 bases; junction bases outside the gene matches: 10. The CDR3 DNA reads as TGTGCCAGCAGTTTACGCCCAGTCAGCGGGAGAACAGATACGCAGTATTTT. Translated, it gives CASSLRPVSGRTDTQYF.

This chain joins TRBV6-6 and TRBJ2-7, with TRBD2 identical over 11 bases. This CDR3 contains 16 residues. After removal of 4 bases from V and 0 bases from J, the junction contained 5 bases not matched to a gene. CDR1 and CDR2 (germline): MNHNY, SVGAGI (reference sequence). In DNA form, the CDR3 reads TGTGCCAGCAGTTTTCAGACTAGCGGGAACTCCTACGAGCAGTACTTC. Translation: CASSFQTSGNSYEQYF.

The chain joins TRBV27 to TRBJ2-7; 9 nucleotides agree with TRBD1. The CDR3 consists of 15 residues. CDR1 is MNHEY, CDR2 SMNVEV, per germline (reference sequence). Trimming removed 2 bases from V and 4 bases from J; junction bases left unmatched: 6. Here the CDR3 DNA reads TGTGCCAGCAGTTTAAAGTGGGACAGGGTTTACGAGCAGTACTTC. Translated: CASSLKWDRVYEQYF.

This clone was observed a handful of times. The chain couples TRBV10-1 to TRBJ2-7; D gene ambiguous. This CDR3 comprises 15 residues. CDR1 is WNHNN, CDR2 SYGVQD, per germline (reference sequence). Trimming took off 4 bases at V and 2 bases at J, with 15 bases between the two ends. The CDR3 coding sequence is TGCGCCAGCAGTGGAGGAAAGGAAGTAGCCTACGAGCAGTACTTC. It specifies CASSGGKEVAYEQYF.

The V and J genes are TRBV18 and TRBJ2-7; D gene uncertain. The CDR3 consists of 12 residues. The germline V gene has CDR1 KGHSH and CDR2 LQKENI. Trimming stripped 1 base from V and 4 bases from J, with 5 bases between. The CDR3 DNA reads as TGTGCCAGCTCACCACTCCCGTACGAGCAGTACTTC. Protein: CASSPLPYEQYF.

A note on this clone: The same CDR3 arises from other DNA sequences in this sample as well. The J gene is TRBJ1-1, the V gene TRBV5-1; D is perhaps TRBD1 (5 bases). Per germline, CDR1 SGHRS and CDR2 YFSETQ. Between the trimmed V and J ends, which lost 3 bases and 4 bases, there was a span of 10 bases. The CDR3 is 13 amino acids. CDR3 nucleotide sequence: TGCGCCAGCAGCTCCCAGGGAGGCACTGAAGCTTTCTTT. This sequence encodes CASSSQGGTEAFF.

This clone came up once. The rearrangement joins TRBV7-2 to TRBJ2-1, with 13 positions matching TRBD2. CDR3 length equals 16 residues. Germline V gene data show CDR1 as SGHTA and CDR2 as FQGNSA. The V gene end was trimmed by 5 bases and the J gene end by 7 bases; junction bases not matched to a gene: 8. The CDR3 here is CASSPAGTSGVNEQFF. The CDR3 bases are TGTGCCAGCAGCCCCGCCGGGACTAGCGGGGTAAATGAGCAGTTCTTC.

Worth noting for this clone: Other DNA sequences from this sample encode an identical CDR3 as well. The chain links TRBV11-3 to TRBJ2-7; a possible D gene is TRBD1 (5 bases). The CDR3 is 14 residues long. Germline V CDR1 and CDR2: SGHNT, YENEEA. The V and J ends lost 1 base and 2 bases respectively, with 9 bases between them. The CDR3: CASSLGRGTYEQYF. The CDR3 nucleotides are TGTGCCAGCAGCTTAGGAAGGGGAACCTACGAGCAGTACTTC.

This clone was counted a few times. This rearrangement joins TRBV20-1 to TRBJ1-5; no clear D. CDR1 is DFQATT and CDR2 is SNEGSKA in the germline V gene (reference sequence). The CDR3 runs to 10 residues. V was shortened by 6 bases and J by 7 bases, with 7 bases between the two germline ends. This CDR3 is CSAGGQPQHF. CDR3 DNA sequence: TGCAGTGCGGGAGGCCAGCCCCAGCATTTT.

The chain uses TRBV6-1 and TRBJ1-5, with D perhaps TRBD1 (5 bases). V lost 1 base, J lost 1 base, and 11 bases lay in between. Germline V gene data show CDR1 as MNHNS and CDR2 as SASEGT. CDR3 size: 16 residues. Here the CDR3 reads CASSEVGRWSNQPQHF. CDR3 bases: TGTGCCAGCAGTGAAGTGGGGCGGTGGAGCAATCAGCCCCAGCATTTT.

The chain carries TRBV6-5 and TRBJ1-4; D is ambiguous. The V end was cut by 4 bases, the J end by 10 bases, with 16 bases between. Germline CDR1 and CDR2: MNHEY and SVGAGI. The CDR3 is made up of 14 amino acids. The CDR3 sequence: CASSLQPDPGKLFF. CDR3 sequence (DNA): TGTGCCAGCAGTTTGCAGCCGGATCCAGGAAAACTGTTTTTT.

This chain connects TRBV9 to TRBJ2-7; TRBD1 aligns across 7 bases. Germline V gene data show CDR1 as SGDLS and CDR2 as YYNGEE. This CDR3 contains 14 residues. With 0 bases clipped from V and 2 bases from J, the junction kept 2 bases outside the gene matches. The CDR3 nucleotides read TGTGCCAGCAGCGTAGATGGGACAGCCTACGAGCAGTACTTC. It specifies CASSVDGTAYEQYF.

V and J are TRBV7-2 and TRBJ2-3, with D possibly TRBD2 on 6 matching bases. Germline V gene lookup returns CDR1 SGHTA and CDR2 FQGNSA. Deletions cut 3 bases from V and 5 bases from J, with 12 bases between. The CDR3 contains 14 residues. The CDR3 nucleotides are TGTGCCAGCAGCTTGATGGGGGGAATAGATACGCAGTATTTT. Protein: CASSLMGGIDTQYF.

The V call is TRBV4-2, the J call TRBJ1-1; D is unclear. The CDR3 runs 14 residues. The germline V and J ends were trimmed by 0 bases and 6 bases, with 11 bases remaining between them. Germline CDR1 and CDR2: LGHNA and YNFKEQ. The CDR3 protein is CASSQEWENPEAFF. The CDR3 nucleotides read TGTGCCAGCAGCCAAGAATGGGAGAATCCTGAAGCTTTCTTT.